This entry describes one T cell receptor beta chain. Per the authors' pipeline: Estimates of nucleated cell counts were drawn from the amplification of reference gene primers. Only in-frame clones appear in the TCRdb table, and some are missing; sequencing was by immunoSEQ multiplex PCR. V and J calls and clone size are those listed in that table; D and trimming were worked out from the DNA. The sample records nearly 300,000 clones, about four fifths being singletons. This specimen comes from a study of blood T cell repertoires in COVID-19. At the level of the study: COVID-19 samples, acute and convalescent, were from the United States, Italy and Spain.

Those enrolled in Seattle joined during active infection and were followed longitudinally afterward. Trimming cost V 6 bases and J 8 bases, with 10 bases left between them. This CDR3 comprises 11 residues. The sequence was obtained from a human donor with COVID-19, enrolled during active disease. The donor label of this sample is uncertain. The material sequenced was peripheral blood. The rearrangement joins TRBV12-3 or TRBV12-4 to TRBJ1-2; D remains unclear. The CDR3 nucleotides read TGTGCCAGCAGGAAGAACGCGGGCTACACCTTC. The encoded protein is CASRKNAGYTF.